Below, 25 T cell receptor beta chains from the same sample are listed, as sequenced in a study of T-cell reconstitution after alpha-beta-depleted transplantation in children. Unique molecular identifiers were incorporated when the TCRbeta library was constructed. TCRdb reprocessed the PCR reads with MiXCR, giving one entry per CDR3 protein. The data contain under 750,000 distinct CDR3 sequences, 20% to 25% of them singletons. Sequences were derived from PBMCs, mostly from graft donor cells, sampled 360 days after TCRalphabeta/CD19-depleted stem cell transplant. The source of these receptors is a boy under two years old who had a stem cell transplant for acute myeloid leukemia, so the T cells may come from the graft donor.

This clonotype has a count of ten or more. V is TRBV5-5 and J is TRBJ2-7; D is possibly TRBD1 (6 bases). Trimming pared 3 bases from V and 0 bases from J, leaving 10 bases between. The CDR3 consists of 14 residues. Germline V lookup: CDR1 SGHKS, CDR2 YYEKEE (reference sequence). The CDR3 coding sequence is TGTGCCAGCAGCTACAACAGGGACTCCTACGAGCAGTACGTC. This encodes CASSYNRDSYEQYV.

This clonotype was observed a handful of times. The chain carries TRBV12-5 and TRBJ1-5; D gene ambiguous. V was clipped by 2 bases and J by 5 bases, with 7 bases between them. The germline V gene has CDR1 LGHNT and CDR2 FRNRAP. CDR3 length: 13 amino acids. The CDR3 protein is CASGLNTHQPQHF. As DNA, the CDR3 is TGTGCTAGTGGTTTGAACACCCATCAGCCCCAGCATTTT.

The CDR3 region is CASSSLEGSTDTQYF. In DNA, the CDR3 is TGTGCCAGCAGTTCCTTAGAAGGAAGCACAGATACGCAGTATTTT. The chain has TRBV28 and TRBJ2-3; D not certain. Germline loops: CDR1 MDHEN, CDR2 SYDVKM. With 4 bases removed from V and 0 bases from J, the gap between germline ends came to 11 bases. This CDR3 spans 15 amino acids.

This clonotype has at least ten counts. The chain uses TRBV6-1 and TRBJ1-6, with D hard to call. CDR3 size: 16 residues. Looked up from germline, CDR1 is MNHNS and CDR2 is SASEGT. V was pared by 2 bases and J by 3 bases, with 11 bases between. The CDR3 coding sequence is TGTGCCAGCAGTGAACTTGAGGCGTTCTATAATTCACCCCTCCACTTT. Protein: CASSELEAFYNSPLHF.

The V call is TRBV12-3 or TRBV12-4, the J call TRBJ2-6; a weak D match, TRBD1 (5 bases). This CDR3 has 19 amino acids. Trimming shortened V by 10 bases and J by 0 bases, and 25 bases separated the two germline ends. CDR3: CATRTSSGFTLSGANVLTF. The CDR3 coding sequence is TGTGCCACGCGTACTTCCTCAGGGTTTACCCTCTCTGGGGCCAACGTCCTGACTTTC.

This clonotype was picked up many times. J is TRBJ2-1 and V is TRBV5-1, with D possibly TRBD2 on 5 matching bases. Trimming stripped 3 bases from V and 7 bases from J, with 14 bases between. The CDR3 is made up of 14 amino acids. The germline V gene encodes CDR1 SGHRS and CDR2 YFSETQ. CDR3 residues: CASSWPSGSNEQFF. The CDR3 bases are TGCGCCAGCAGCTGGCCTTCGGGATCAAATGAGCAGTTCTTC.

The chain links TRBV28 to TRBJ2-1; 9 nucleotides line up with TRBD1. CDR3 length: 16 residues. Germline trimming cut 5 bases from V and 4 bases from J; bases unmatched to any gene: 9. CDR1 and CDR2 from the germline V gene are MDHEN and SYDVKM. CDR3 bases: TGTGCCAGCAGTGCCGACGGGACAGGGCGGTACAATGAGCAGTTCTTC. This sequence encodes CASSADGTGRYNEQFF.

This clonotype appeared a single time. The genes are TRBV6-1 and TRBJ1-2; possible D gene TRBD1, 5 bases. V was cut by 7 bases and J by 4 bases, with 13 bases left in between. This CDR3 contains 13 residues. CDR1 and CDR2 from the germline V gene are MNHNS and SASEGT. This chain's CDR3 is CASTARGRYGYTF. CDR3 DNA sequence: TGTGCCAGCACCGCCCGGGGCCGCTATGGCTACACCTTC.

The chain is built from TRBV27 and TRBJ2-1; 10 positions agree with TRBD2. Losses at the gene ends were 5 bases for V and 7 bases for J; bases not matched to a gene: 11. Germline V gives CDR1 MNHEY, CDR2 SMNVEV (reference sequence). The CDR3 has 16 residues. Written as DNA, the CDR3 is TGTGCCAGCAGTCAAGGGGCTAGCGGGGGCATGAATGAGCAGTTCTTC. Residues: CASSQGASGGMNEQFF.

In this sample, this clonotype turned up a few times. The rearrangement links TRBV29-1 to TRBJ1-1; the D is unclear. CDR3 length: 15 residues. Germline CDR1 is SQVTM and CDR2 is ANQGSEA. The ends were cut back, 3 bases at V and 1 base at J, with 15 bases in the middle. CDR3 sequence: CSVEGHLRSNTEAFF. The CDR3, as DNA: TGCAGCGTTGAGGGCCACTTACGTTCGAACACTGAAGCTTTCTTT.

The chain employs TRBV6-1 and TRBJ1-1; no definite D call. The CDR3 is made up of 13 amino acids. The germline V gene encodes CDR1 MNHNS and CDR2 SASEGT. V was trimmed by 6 bases and J by 4 bases, leaving 12 bases between them. The CDR3 reads CASRFRRITEAFF. CDR3 DNA: TGTGCCAGCAGATTCAGGCGTATCACTGAAGCTTTCTTT.

The rearrangement joins TRBV12-5 to TRBJ2-3; TRBD2 matches at 14 bases. Germline V gives CDR1 LGHNT, CDR2 FRNRAP. The ends lost 6 bases at V and 4 bases at J; junction bases unmatched: 6. This CDR3 is built from 16 residues. CDR3: CASGGLAGGFADTQYF. As DNA, the CDR3 is TGTGCTAGTGGCGGACTAGCGGGGGGTTTCGCAGATACGCAGTATTTT.

This clonotype occurred once. The chain joins TRBV28 to TRBJ1-5; D may be TRBD1 (6 bases). Between the trimmed V and J ends, which lost 1 base and 6 bases, there was a span of 19 bases. CDR1 is MDHEN, CDR2 SYDVKM, per germline. The CDR3 consists of 17 residues. Written as DNA, the CDR3 is TGTGCCAGCAGTTTATATGTGGGTGGCAGGGGATTTCAGCCCCAGCATTTT. Protein product: CASSLYVGGRGFQPQHF. The full variable domain, its missing parts supplied by reference TRBV28 and TRBJ1-5, is DVKVTQSSRYLVKRTGEKVFLECVQDMDHENMFWYRQDPGLGLRLIYFSYDVKMKEKGDIPEGYSVSREKKERFSLILESASTNQTSMYLCASSLYVGGRGFQPQHFGDGTRLSIL.

The sample holds many counts of this clonotype. The rearrangement joins TRBV9 to TRBJ2-2; D might be TRBD2 (6 bases). CDR3 length: 17 residues. Trimming took 4 bases from V and 0 from J, leaving 16 bases between them. Germline V gene lookup returns CDR1 SGDLS and CDR2 YYNGEE. The CDR3 region is CASSLPLAGPNTGELFF. The CDR3 bases are TGTGCCAGCAGCCTTCCCCTGGCGGGGCCGAACACCGGGGAGCTGTTTTTT.

This clonotype has just a few counts. The V gene is TRBV7-2, the J gene TRBJ2-3; 15 nucleotides match TRBD2. The germline V gene has CDR1 SGHTA and CDR2 FQGNSA. With V trimmed by 6 bases and J by 14 bases, 9 bases remained unmatched. This CDR3 has 14 amino acids. This CDR3 is CASSFQGTSGGWYF. The CDR3 DNA follows: TGTGCCAGCAGTTTCCAGGGGACTAGCGGGGGGTGGTATTTT.

This clonotype was seen a handful of times. The chain combines TRBV7-2 with TRBJ2-7, with 8 bases lining up with TRBD1. From germline, CDR1 is SGHTA and CDR2 FQGNSA. The CDR3 loop spans 14 amino acids. The ends lost 4 bases at V and 3 bases at J; junction bases unmatched: 5. The chain's CDR3 is CASSWGQADYEQYF. CDR3 DNA: TGTGCCAGCAGCTGGGGACAGGCCGACTACGAGCAGTACTTC. The full variable domain, rest sourced from reference TRBV7-2 and TRBJ2-7, is GAGVSQSPSNKVTEKGKDVELRCDPISGHTALYWYRQSLGQGLEFLIYFQGNSAPDKSGLPSDRFSAERTGGSVSTLTIQRTQQEDSAVYLCASSWGQADYEQYFGPGTRLTVT.

V is TRBV9 and J is TRBJ2-1; D uncertain. CDR3 length: 13 residues. Between the trimmed V and J ends, which lost 0 bases and 7 bases, there was a span of 8 bases. The germline CDR1 and CDR2 sequences are SGDLS and YYNGEE. The CDR3 DNA follows: TGTGCCAGCAGCGTAGACGTCGGGAATGAGCAGTTCTTC. Translating it yields CASSVDVGNEQFF.

The genes are TRBV12-3 or TRBV12-4 and TRBJ2-1; 8 bases line up with TRBD2. The CDR3 has 17 residues. Unmatched junction bases numbered 10, after V lost 2 bases and J lost 4 bases. The CDR3 nucleotides are TGTGCCAGCAGTTTACGGTCCCTAGCGGGTATATACAATGAGCAGTTCTTC. It codes for CASSLRSLAGIYNEQFF.

There are many counts of this clonotype. The chain carries TRBV20-1 and TRBJ2-1, with 8 positions matching TRBD2. Trimming removed 6 bases from V and 5 bases from J; junction bases left unmatched: 9. CDR3 size: 14 residues. Germline CDR1 is DFQATT and CDR2 is SNEGSKA (reference sequence). The CDR3: CSAPPGLVHNEQFF. CDR3 DNA sequence: TGCAGTGCACCACCGGGACTAGTACACAATGAGCAGTTCTTC.

CDR3 sequence reads: CASSLGGTGDTIYF. CDR3 DNA sequence: TGTGCCAGCAGTTTAGGGGGAACGGGGGACACCATATATTTT. The V and J genes are TRBV12-3 or TRBV12-4 and TRBJ1-3; D is possibly TRBD1 (5 bases). Trimming left V 1 base short and J 8 bases short, with 12 bases between. This CDR3 is built from 14 residues.

A few counts support this clonotype. The chain is built from TRBV29-1 and TRBJ1-3, with TRBD1 matching 7 bases. V trimming: 0 bases; J trimming: 4 bases; junction bases outside the gene matches: 6. The germline CDR1 and CDR2 sequences are SQVTM and ANQGSEA. This CDR3 has 15 residues. The CDR3 nucleotides are TGCAGCGTTGAAGAGCGGACAGGAAGAGGAAACACCATATATTTT. Amino acid sequence: CSVEERTGRGNTIYF.

Ten or more counts support this clonotype. The rearrangement joins TRBV28 to TRBJ2-7; D remains unclear. V was shortened by 3 bases and J by 6 bases, with 9 bases between the two germline ends. Looked up from germline, CDR1 is MDHEN and CDR2 is SYDVKM. The CDR3 has 12 residues. As DNA, the CDR3 is TGTGCCAGCAGTTTTGGGGAAAGCGAGCAGTACGTC. Its protein product is CASSFGESEQYV.

The chain employs TRBV15 and TRBJ1-3; D might be TRBD1 (5 bases). The CDR3 is 15 amino acids. Germline-derived CDR1 and CDR2 are LNHNV and YYDKDF (reference sequence). Trimming left V 1 base short and J 2 bases short, with 9 bases between. The DNA of the CDR3 is TGTGCCACCAGCAGAGTAGGGGCACCTGGAAACACCATATATTTT. This translates into CATSRVGAPGNTIYF.

This clonotype was counted a single time. The V call is TRBV7-9, the J call TRBJ2-7; D not certain. Germline V CDR1 and CDR2: SEHNR, FQNEAQ (reference sequence). V was trimmed by 2 bases and J by 5 bases, leaving 7 bases between them. The CDR3 consists of 12 residues. CDR3 residues: CASSLFTNEQYF. The CDR3 bases are TGTGCCAGCAGCTTATTTACTAACGAGCAGTACTTC.

The chain has TRBV29-1 and TRBJ2-1; D is unclear. Germline CDR1 and CDR2: SQVTM and ANQGSEA. There are 10 residues in the CDR3. Trimming removed 4 bases from V and 7 bases from J, with 5 bases in between. This chain's CDR3 is CSVGMNEQFF. CDR3 DNA: TGCAGCGTTGGAATGAATGAGCAGTTCTTC.